This T cell receptor (beta chain) was sequenced during a study of PD-1 blockade in mismatch repair-deficient tumors. The study's findings and limits: After pembrolizumab, tumor-resident clones rose rapidly, then generally contracted before radiologic responses.

Assay used: immunoSEQ multiplex PCR; TCRdb lists only in-frame clones, some missing. The top ten clones hold around 6.9% of a sample with 85,000 to 130,000 clones, roughly four fifths of them seen once. Looked up from germline, CDR1 is MNHEY and CDR2 is SVGAGI. V was trimmed by 2 bases and J by 2 bases, leaving 10 bases between them. CDR3 size: 16 residues. As to this clone: The antigen is unknown.

The sequencing used peripheral blood, collected roughly eight months after starting pembrolizumab. The sequence was collected from an adult with mismatch repair-deficient cancer. The J gene is TRBJ2-6, the V gene TRBV6-5; no clear D gene. CDR3 nucleotides: TGTGCCAGCAGTTACCGAGACCCGACTGGGGCCAACGTCCTGACTTTC. Its protein product is CASSYRDPTGANVLTF.